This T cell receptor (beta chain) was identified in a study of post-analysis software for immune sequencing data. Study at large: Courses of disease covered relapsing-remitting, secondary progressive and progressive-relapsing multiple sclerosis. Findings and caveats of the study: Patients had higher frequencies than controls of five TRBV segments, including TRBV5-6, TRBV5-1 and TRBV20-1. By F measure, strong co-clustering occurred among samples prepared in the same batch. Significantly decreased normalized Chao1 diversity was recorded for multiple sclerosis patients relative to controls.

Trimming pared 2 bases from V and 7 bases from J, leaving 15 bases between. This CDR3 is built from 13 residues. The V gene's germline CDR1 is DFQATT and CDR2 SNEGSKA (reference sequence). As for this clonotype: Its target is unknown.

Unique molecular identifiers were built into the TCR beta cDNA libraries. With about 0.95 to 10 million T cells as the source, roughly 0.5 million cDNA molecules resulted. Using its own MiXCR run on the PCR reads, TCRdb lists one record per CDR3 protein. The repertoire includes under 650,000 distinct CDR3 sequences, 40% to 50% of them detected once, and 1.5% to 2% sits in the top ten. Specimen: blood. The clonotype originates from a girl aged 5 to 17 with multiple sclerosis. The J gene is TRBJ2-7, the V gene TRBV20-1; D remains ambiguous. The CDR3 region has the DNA TGCAGTGCTAGACGTACACCAGCTTGGGAGCAGTACTTC. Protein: CSARRTPAWEQYF.